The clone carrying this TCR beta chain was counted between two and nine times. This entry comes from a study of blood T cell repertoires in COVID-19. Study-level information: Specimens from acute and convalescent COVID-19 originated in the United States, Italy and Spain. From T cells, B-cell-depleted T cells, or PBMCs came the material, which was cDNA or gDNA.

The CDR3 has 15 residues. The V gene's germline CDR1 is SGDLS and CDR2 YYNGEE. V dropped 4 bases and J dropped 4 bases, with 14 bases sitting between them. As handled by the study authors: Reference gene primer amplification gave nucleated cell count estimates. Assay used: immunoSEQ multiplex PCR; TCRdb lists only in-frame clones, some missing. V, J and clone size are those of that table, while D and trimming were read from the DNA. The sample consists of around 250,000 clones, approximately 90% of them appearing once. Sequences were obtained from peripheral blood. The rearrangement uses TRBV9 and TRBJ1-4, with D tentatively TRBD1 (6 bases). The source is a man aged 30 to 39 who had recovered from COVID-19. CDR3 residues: CASSPRGQVNEKLFF. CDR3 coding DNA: TGTGCCAGCAGCCCTCGGGGACAAGTTAATGAAAAACTGTTTTTT.